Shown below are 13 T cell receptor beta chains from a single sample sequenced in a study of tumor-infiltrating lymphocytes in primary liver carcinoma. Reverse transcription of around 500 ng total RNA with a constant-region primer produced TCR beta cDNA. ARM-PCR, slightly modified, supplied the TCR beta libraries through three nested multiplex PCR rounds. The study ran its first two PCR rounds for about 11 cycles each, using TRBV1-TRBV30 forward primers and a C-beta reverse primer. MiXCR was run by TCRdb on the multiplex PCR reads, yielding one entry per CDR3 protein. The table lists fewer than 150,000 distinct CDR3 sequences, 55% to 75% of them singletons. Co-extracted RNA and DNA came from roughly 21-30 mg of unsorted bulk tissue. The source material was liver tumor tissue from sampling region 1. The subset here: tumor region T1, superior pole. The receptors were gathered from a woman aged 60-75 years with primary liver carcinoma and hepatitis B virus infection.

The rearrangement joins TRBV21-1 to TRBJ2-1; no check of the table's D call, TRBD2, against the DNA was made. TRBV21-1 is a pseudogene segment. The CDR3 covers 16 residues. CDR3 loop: CESSNPGLAGEYEQFF. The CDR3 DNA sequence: TGTGAGAGCAGCAATCCGGGACTAGCGGGAGAGTATGAGCAGTTCTTC.

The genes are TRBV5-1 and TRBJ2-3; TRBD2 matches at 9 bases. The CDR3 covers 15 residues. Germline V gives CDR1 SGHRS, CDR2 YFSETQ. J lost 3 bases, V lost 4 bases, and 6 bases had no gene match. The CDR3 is CASSPGTSRTDTQYF. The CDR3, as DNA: TGCGCCAGCAGCCCCGGGACTAGCCGTACAGATACGCAGTATTTT. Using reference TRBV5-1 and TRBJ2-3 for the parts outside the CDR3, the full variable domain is KAGVTQTPRYLIKTRGQQVTLSCSPISGHRSVSWYQQTPGQGLQFLFEYFSETQRNKGNFPGRFSGRQFSNSRSEMNVSTLELGDSALYLCASSPGTSRTDTQYFGPGTRLTVL.

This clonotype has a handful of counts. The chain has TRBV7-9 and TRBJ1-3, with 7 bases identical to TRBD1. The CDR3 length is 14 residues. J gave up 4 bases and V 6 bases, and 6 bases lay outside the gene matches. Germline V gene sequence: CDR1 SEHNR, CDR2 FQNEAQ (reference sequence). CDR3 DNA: TGTGCCAGCAGATCGGACAGGCAGGGAAACACCATATATTTT. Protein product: CASRSDRQGNTIYF. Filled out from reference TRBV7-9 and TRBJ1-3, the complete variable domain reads DTGVSQNPRHKITKRGQNVTFRCDPISEHNRLYWYRQTLGQGPEFLTYFQNEAQLEKSRLLSDRFSAERPKGSFSTLEIQRTEQGDSAMYLCASRSDRQGNTIYFGEGSWLTVV.

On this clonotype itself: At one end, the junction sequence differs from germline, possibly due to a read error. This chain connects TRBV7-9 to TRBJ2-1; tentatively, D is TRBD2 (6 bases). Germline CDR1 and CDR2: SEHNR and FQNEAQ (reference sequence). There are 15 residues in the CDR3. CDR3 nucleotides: TGTGCCAGCAGCTTAGGCTCGGAGGGCTTCAATGATCAGTTCTTC. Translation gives CASSLGSEGFNDQFF. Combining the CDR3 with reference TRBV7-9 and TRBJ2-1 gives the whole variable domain DTGVSQNPRHKITKRGQNVTFRCDPISEHNRLYWYRQTLGQGPEFLTYFQNEAQLEKSRLLSDRFSAERPKGSFSTLEIQRTEQGDSAMYLCASSLGSEGFNDQFFGPGTRLTVL.

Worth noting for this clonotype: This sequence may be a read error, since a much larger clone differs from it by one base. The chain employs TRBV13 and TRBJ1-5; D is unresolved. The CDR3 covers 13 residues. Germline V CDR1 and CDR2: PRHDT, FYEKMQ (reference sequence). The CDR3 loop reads CPSSLSALPPQHF. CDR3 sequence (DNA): TGTCCCAGCAGCTTATCTGCCCTCCCTCCCCAGCATTTT.

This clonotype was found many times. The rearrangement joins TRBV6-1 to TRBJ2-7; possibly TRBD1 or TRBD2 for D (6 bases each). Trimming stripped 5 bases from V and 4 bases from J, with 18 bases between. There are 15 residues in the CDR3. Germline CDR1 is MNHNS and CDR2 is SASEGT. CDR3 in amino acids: CASSKGDLGTYEQYF. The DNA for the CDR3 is TGTGCCAGCAGTAAGGGGGACTTAGGCACTTACGAGCAGTACTTC.

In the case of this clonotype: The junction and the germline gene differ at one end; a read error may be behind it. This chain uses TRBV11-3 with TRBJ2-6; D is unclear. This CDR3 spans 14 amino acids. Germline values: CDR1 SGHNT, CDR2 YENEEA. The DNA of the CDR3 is TGTGCCAGCAGCCTATACTCTAGGGCCAACATCCTGACTTTC. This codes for CASSLYSRANILTF.

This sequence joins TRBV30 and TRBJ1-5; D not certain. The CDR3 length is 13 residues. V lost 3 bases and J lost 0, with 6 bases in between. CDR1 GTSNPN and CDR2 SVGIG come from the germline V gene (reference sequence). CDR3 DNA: TGTGCCTGGAGAGTCGATAGCAATCAGCCCCAGCATTTT. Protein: CAWRVDSNQPQHF.

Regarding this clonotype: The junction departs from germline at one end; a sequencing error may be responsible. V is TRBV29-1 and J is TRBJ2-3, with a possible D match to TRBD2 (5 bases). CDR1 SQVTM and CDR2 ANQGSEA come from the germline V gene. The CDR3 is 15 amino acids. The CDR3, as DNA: TGTAGCGTTATCATCGTGGCAGGAAGCACAGATACGCAGTATTTT. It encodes CSVIIVAGSTDTQYF.

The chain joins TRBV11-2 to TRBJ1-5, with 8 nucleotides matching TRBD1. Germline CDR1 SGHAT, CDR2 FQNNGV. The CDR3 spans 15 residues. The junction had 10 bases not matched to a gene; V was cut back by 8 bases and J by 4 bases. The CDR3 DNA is TGTGCCAGCTGCCTAGGGACAGGTCCGAATCAGCCCCAGCATTTT. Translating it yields CASCLGTGPNQPQHF. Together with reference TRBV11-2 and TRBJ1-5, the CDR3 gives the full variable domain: EAGVAQSPRYKIIEKRQSVAFWCNPISGHATLYWYQQILGQGPKLLIQFQNNGVVDDSQLPKDRFSAERLKGVDSTLKIQPAKLEDSAVYLCASCLGTGPNQPQHFGDGTRLSIL.

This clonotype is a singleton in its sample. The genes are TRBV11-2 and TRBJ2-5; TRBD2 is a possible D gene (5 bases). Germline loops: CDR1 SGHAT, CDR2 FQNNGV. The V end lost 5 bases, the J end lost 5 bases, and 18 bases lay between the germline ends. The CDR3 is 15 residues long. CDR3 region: CASSMGVAMGETQYF. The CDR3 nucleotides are TGTGCCAGCAGCATGGGAGTAGCCATGGGGGAGACCCAGTACTTC.

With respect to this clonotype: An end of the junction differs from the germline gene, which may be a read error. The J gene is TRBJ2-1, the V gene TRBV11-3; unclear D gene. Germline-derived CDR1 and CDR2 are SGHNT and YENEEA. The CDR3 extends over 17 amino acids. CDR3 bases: TGTACCAGCAGCTTAGATCCAAGATCCTCTGACTACAATGAGCAGTTCTTC. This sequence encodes CTSSLDPRSSDYNEQFF.

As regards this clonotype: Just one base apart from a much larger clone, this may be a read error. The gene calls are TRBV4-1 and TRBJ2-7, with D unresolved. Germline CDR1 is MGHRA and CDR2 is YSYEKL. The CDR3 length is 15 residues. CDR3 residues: CASNQERWAPYEQYF. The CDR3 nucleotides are TGCGCCAGCAACCAAGAGAGGTGGGCCCCCTACGAGCAGTACTTC.